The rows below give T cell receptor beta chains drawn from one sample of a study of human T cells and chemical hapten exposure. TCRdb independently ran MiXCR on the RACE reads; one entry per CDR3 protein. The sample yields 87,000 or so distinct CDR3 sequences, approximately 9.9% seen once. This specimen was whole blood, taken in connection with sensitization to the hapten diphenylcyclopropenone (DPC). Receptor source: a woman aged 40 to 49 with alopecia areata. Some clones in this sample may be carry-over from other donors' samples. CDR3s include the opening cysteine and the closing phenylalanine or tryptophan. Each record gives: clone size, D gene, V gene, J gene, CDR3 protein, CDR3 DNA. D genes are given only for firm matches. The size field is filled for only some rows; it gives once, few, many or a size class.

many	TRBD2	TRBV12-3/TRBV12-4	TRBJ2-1	CASRLTGTSGAIKQFF	TGTGCCAGCAGGCTGACCGGGACTAGCGGGGCGATAAAGCAGTTCTTC
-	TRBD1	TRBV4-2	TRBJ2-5	CASSRTGQKEETQYF	TGTGCCAGCTCACGAACGGGACAGAAGGAAGAGACCCAGTACTTC
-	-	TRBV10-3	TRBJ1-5	CAISDTDRGNQPQHF	TGTGCCATCAGTGATACAGATAGAGGTAATCAGCCCCAGCATTTT
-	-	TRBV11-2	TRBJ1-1	CASRKSGGREAFF	TGTGCCAGCAGGAAGTCCGGGGGAAGGGAGGCTTTCTTT
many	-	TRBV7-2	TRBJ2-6	CASSLGRAGANVLTF	TGTGCCAGCAGCTTAGGGAGGGCTGGGGCCAACGTCCTGACTTTC
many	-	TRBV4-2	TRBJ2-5	CASSPQGGGLYQETQYF	TGTGCCAGCAGCCCCCAGGGGGGCGGACTGTACCAAGAGACCCAGTACTTC
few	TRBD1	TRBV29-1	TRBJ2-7	CSVAAGGSYEQYF	TGCAGCGTTGCCGCAGGGGGCTCCTACGAGCAGTACTTC
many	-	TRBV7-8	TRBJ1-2	CASRKNTGNYGYTF	TGTGCCAGCAGAAAGAATACAGGGAACTATGGCTACACCTTC
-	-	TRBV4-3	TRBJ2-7	CASSQDLTPTYEQYF	TGCGCCAGCAGCCAAGATTTAACCCCAACCTACGAGCAGTACTTC
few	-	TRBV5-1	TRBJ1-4	CASSPSSTTNEKLFF	TGCGCCAGCAGCCCCTCCAGCACAACTAATGAAAAACTGTTTTTT
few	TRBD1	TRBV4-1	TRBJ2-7	CASSFGQGRLYEQYF	TGCGCCAGCAGCTTCGGACAGGGGAGGCTCTACGAGCAGTACTTC
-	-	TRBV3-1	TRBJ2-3	CASHRGGTDTQYF	TGTGCCAGCCATAGGGGGGGCACAGATACGCAGTATTTT
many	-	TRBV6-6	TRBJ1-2	CASSSGLHYGYTF	TGTGCCAGCAGCTCCGGGCTACACTATGGCTACACCTTC
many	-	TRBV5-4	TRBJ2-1	CASSFSPRGSSYNEQFF	TGTGCCAGCAGCTTCAGTCCACGCGGCTCATCATACAATGAGCAGTTCTTC
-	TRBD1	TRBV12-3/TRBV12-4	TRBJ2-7	CASRVTGGHHEQYF	TGTGCCAGCAGGGTTACAGGGGGCCACCACGAGCAGTACTTC
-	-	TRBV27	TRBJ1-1	CASSSVINTEAFF	TGTGCCAGCAGTTCAGTGATTAACACTGAAGCTTTCTTT
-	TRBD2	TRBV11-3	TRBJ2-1	CASSSASGGAYNEQFF	TGTGCCAGCAGTTCCGCTAGCGGGGGGGCCTACAATGAGCAGTTCTTC
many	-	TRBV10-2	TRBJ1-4	CASSNDGNEKLFF	TGCGCCAGCAGTAATGACGGTAATGAAAAGCTGTTTTTT
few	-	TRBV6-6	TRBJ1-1	CASRTTGNTEAFF	TGTGCCAGCAGGACGACAGGGAACACTGAAGCTTTCTTT
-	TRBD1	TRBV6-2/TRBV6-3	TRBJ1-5	CASSSWAGTGGYSNQPQHF	TGTGCCAGCAGCTCCTGGGCCGGGACAGGGGGCTATAGCAATCAGCCCCAGCATTTT
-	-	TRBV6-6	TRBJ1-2	CTSSPMYGYTF	TGTACCAGCAGCCCCATGTATGGCTACACCTTC
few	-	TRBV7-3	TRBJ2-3	CASSLLLSAADTQYF	TGTGCCAGCAGCTTATTGCTCTCCGCGGCAGATACGCAGTATTTT
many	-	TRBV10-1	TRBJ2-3	CASSEQDSRATQYF	TGCGCCAGCAGTGAACAGGACAGCAGGGCTACGCAGTATTTT
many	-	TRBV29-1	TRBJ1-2	CSVEERVDGYTF	TGCAGCGTTGAAGAGCGGGTTGATGGCTACACCTTC
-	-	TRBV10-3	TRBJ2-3	CAISESKSSERKQYF	TGTGCCATCAGTGAGTCGAAATCTAGCGAGAGGAAGCAGTATTTT
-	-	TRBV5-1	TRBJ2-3	CASKIIPGPSTDTQYF	TGCGCCAGCAAGATCATTCCGGGACCTAGCACAGATACGCAGTATTTT
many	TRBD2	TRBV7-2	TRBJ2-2	CASSPGGRNTGELFF	TGTGCCAGCAGCCCGGGGGGGAGGAACACCGGGGAGCTGTTTTTT
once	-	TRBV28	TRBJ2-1	CASSHASVNEHFF	TGTGCCAGCAGCCACGCCTCGGTGAATGAGCACTTCTTC
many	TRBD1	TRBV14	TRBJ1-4	CASSPWDRAEKLFF	TGTGCCAGCAGCCCTTGGGACAGGGCGGAAAAACTGTTTTTT
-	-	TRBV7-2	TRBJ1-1	CASSLQAVRRGNTEAFF	TGTGCCAGCAGCTTACAGGCTGTCCGACGGGGTAACACTGAAGCTTTCTTT
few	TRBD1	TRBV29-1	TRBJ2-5	CSVDSGTGYQETQYF	TGCAGCGTAGACTCCGGGACAGGGTACCAAGAGACCCAGTACTTC
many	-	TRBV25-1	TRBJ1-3	CASITTGGNTIYF	TGTGCCAGCATAACGACTGGCGGAAACACCATATATTTT
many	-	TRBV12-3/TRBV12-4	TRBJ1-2	CASSLVGAYGYTF	TGTGCCAGCAGTTTAGTGGGGGCCTATGGCTACACCTTC
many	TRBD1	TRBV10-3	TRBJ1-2	CAIRSQGAQDYGYTF	TGTGCCATCAGGTCACAGGGGGCGCAGGACTATGGCTACACCTTC
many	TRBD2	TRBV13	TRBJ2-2	CASSSWTRDTGELFF	TGTGCCAGCAGCTCGTGGACTAGGGACACCGGGGAGCTGTTTTTT
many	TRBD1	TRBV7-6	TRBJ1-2	CASSLAGTGGGYTF	TGTGCCAGCAGCTTAGCGGGGACAGGGGGAGGCTACACCTTC
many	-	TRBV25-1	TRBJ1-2	CASSLLGGAYGYTF	TGTGCCAGCAGCCTTTTGGGGGGAGCCTATGGCTACACCTTC
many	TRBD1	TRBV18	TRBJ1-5	CASSPRDRDQPQHF	TGTGCCAGCTCACCAAGGGACAGAGATCAGCCCCAGCATTTT
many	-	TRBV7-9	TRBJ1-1	CASSTQVNTEAFF	TGTGCCAGCAGCACACAGGTAAACACTGAAGCTTTCTTT
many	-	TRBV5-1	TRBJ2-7	CASSPEWGPPKYF	TGCGCCAGCAGCCCAGAATGGGGCCCCCCTAAGTACTTC